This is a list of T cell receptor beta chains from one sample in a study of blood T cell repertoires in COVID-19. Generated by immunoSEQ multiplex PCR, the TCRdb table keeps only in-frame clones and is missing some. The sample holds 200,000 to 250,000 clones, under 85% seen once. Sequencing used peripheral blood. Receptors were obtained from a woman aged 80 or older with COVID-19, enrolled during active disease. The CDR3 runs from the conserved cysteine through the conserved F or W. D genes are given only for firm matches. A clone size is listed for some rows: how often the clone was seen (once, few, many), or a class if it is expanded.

CDR3 protein: CASSQDAVAGNTIYF
CDR3 DNA: TGTGCCAGCAGCCAAGACGCCGTAGCTGGAAACACCATATATTTT
D gene: -
clone size: -
V gene: TRBV3-1/TRBV3-2
J gene: TRBJ1-3

CDR3 protein: CASSLRQGSKTQYF
CDR3 DNA: TGTGCCAGCAGTTTACGACAGGGTTCGAAGACCCAGTACTTC
D gene: TRBD1
clone size: -
V gene: TRBV28
J gene: TRBJ2-5

CDR3 protein: CASRPRLAPTGELFF
CDR3 DNA: TGTGCAAGTCGCCCACGACTAGCCCCCACCGGGGAGCTGTTTTTT
D gene: -
clone size: -
V gene: TRBV12-2
J gene: TRBJ2-2

CDR3 protein: CASQNEGVLSYEQYF
CDR3 DNA: TGTGCCAGCCAGAATGAGGGGGTCCTTTCCTACGAGCAGTACTTC
D gene: -
clone size: -
V gene: TRBV28
J gene: TRBJ2-7

CDR3 protein: CASSDSRGDTQYF
CDR3 DNA: TGCGCCAGCAGCGATTCTCGCGGCGATACGCAGTATTTT
D gene: -
clone size: -
V gene: TRBV5-1
J gene: TRBJ2-3

CDR3 protein: CASSLLAGQPQHF
CDR3 DNA: TGTGCCAGCAGCCTCTTGGCGGGACAGCCCCAGCATTTT
D gene: -
clone size: -
V gene: TRBV3-1/TRBV3-2
J gene: TRBJ1-5

CDR3 protein: CASSLGQTVSYNEQFF
CDR3 DNA: TGCGCCAGCAGCTTGGGACAGACTGTCTCCTACAATGAGCAGTTCTTC
D gene: -
clone size: -
V gene: TRBV5-1
J gene: TRBJ2-1

CDR3 protein: CASSVGGGNTIYF
CDR3 DNA: TGTGCCAGCAGCGTAGGCGGTGGAAACACCATATATTTT
D gene: -
clone size: -
V gene: TRBV9
J gene: TRBJ1-3

CDR3 protein: CASSDLAGDRYEQYF
CDR3 DNA: TGTGCCAGCAGTGATCTAGCGGGAGATAGGTACGAGCAGTACTTC
D gene: TRBD2
clone size: -
V gene: TRBV27
J gene: TRBJ2-7

CDR3 protein: CASSPTATGTAYEQYF
CDR3 DNA: TGTGCCAGCTCACCCACCGCTACCGGGACAGCCTACGAGCAGTACTTC
D gene: TRBD1
clone size: few
V gene: TRBV18
J gene: TRBJ2-7

CDR3 protein: CASSQVLGAQGTQYF
CDR3 DNA: TGTGCCAGCAGCCAAGTTCTGGGGGCGCAGGGTACGCAGTATTTT
D gene: -
clone size: -
V gene: TRBV14
J gene: TRBJ2-3

CDR3 protein: CASSFGYTEAFF
CDR3 DNA: TGTGCCAGCAGTTTCGGTTACACTGAAGCTTTCTTT
D gene: -
clone size: -
V gene: TRBV28
J gene: TRBJ1-1

CDR3 protein: CASGLAGNTEAFF
CDR3 DNA: TGTGCTAGTGGTTTGGCCGGGAACACTGAAGCTTTCTTT
D gene: -
clone size: -
V gene: TRBV12-5
J gene: TRBJ1-1

CDR3 protein: CASSYPGSPLHF
CDR3 DNA: TGTGCCAGCAGTTACCCAGGGTCACCCCTCCACTTT
D gene: -
clone size: -
V gene: TRBV12-3/TRBV12-4
J gene: TRBJ1-6

CDR3 protein: CASRTGTNYEQYF
CDR3 DNA: TGTGCCAGCAGGACCGGGACTAACTACGAGCAGTACTTC
D gene: TRBD2
clone size: -
V gene: TRBV6-5
J gene: TRBJ2-7

CDR3 protein: CASSPGQLNTGELFF
CDR3 DNA: TGCGCCAGCAGCCCGGGACAGTTGAACACCGGGGAGCTGTTTTTT
D gene: TRBD1
clone size: -
V gene: TRBV5-1
J gene: TRBJ2-2

CDR3 protein: CASSVEAGGRSTDTQYF
CDR3 DNA: TGTGCCAGCAGCGTAGAAGCGGGGGGCCGAAGCACAGATACGCAGTATTTT
D gene: TRBD2
clone size: -
V gene: TRBV9
J gene: TRBJ2-3

CDR3 protein: CASSLARAGNTIYF
CDR3 DNA: TGTGCCAGCAGCTTAGCCAGGGCTGGAAACACCATATATTTT
D gene: -
clone size: -
V gene: TRBV11-2
J gene: TRBJ1-3

CDR3 protein: CASSGGARHSNQPQHF
CDR3 DNA: TGTGCCAGCAGTGGCGGGGCTCGGCATAGCAATCAGCCCCAGCATTTT
D gene: -
clone size: -
V gene: TRBV6-4
J gene: TRBJ1-5

CDR3 protein: CASSQRPTSRGRGQFF
CDR3 DNA: TGTGCCAGCAGCCAGCGACCGACTAGCCGGGGGCGGGGGCAGTTCTTC
D gene: -
clone size: few
V gene: TRBV3-1/TRBV3-2
J gene: TRBJ2-1

CDR3 protein: CATSGTWSGGYNEQFF
CDR3 DNA: TGTGCCACCAGTGGAACCTGGAGCGGGGGCTACAATGAGCAGTTCTTC
D gene: TRBD2
clone size: once
V gene: TRBV24-1
J gene: TRBJ2-1

CDR3 protein: CASSLGTGNTEAFF
CDR3 DNA: TGTGCCAGCAGCTTGGGGACAGGGAACACTGAAGCTTTCTTT
D gene: TRBD1
clone size: once
V gene: TRBV5-6
J gene: TRBJ1-1

CDR3 protein: CASSQPPAGGPSDTQYF
CDR3 DNA: TGTGCCAGCAGTCAGCCTCCAGCGGGAGGGCCGTCAGATACGCAGTATTTT
D gene: TRBD2
clone size: -
V gene: TRBV28
J gene: TRBJ2-3